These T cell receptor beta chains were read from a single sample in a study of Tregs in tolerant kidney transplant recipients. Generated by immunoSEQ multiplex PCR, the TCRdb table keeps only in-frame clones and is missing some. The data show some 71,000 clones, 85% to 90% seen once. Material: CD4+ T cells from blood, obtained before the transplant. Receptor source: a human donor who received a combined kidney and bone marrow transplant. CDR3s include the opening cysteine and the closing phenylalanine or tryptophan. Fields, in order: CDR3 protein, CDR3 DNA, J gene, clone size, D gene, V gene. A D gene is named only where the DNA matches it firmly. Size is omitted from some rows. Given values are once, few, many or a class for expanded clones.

CASIPIVGGAFF TGTGCCAGCATCCCCATTGTCGGGGGAGCTTTCTTT TRBJ1-1 once - TRBV7-9
CSVTGPTEAFF TGCAGTGTGACAGGGCCCACTGAAGCTTTCTTT TRBJ1-1 - TRBD1 TRBV20-1
CASSYSMVAGADTQYF TGTGCCAGCAGTTACTCGATGGTAGCGGGAGCAGATACGCAGTATTTT TRBJ2-3 - TRBD2 TRBV6-5
CASRAGPEYNEQFF TGTGCCAGTAGGGCGGGACCGGAGTACAATGAGCAGTTCTTC TRBJ2-1 - - TRBV19
CASSPRRDYEQYF TGTGCCAGCTCACCACGGAGGGACTACGAGCAGTACTTC TRBJ2-7 few - TRBV18
CASSEGILTGSGNTIYF TGTGCCAGCAGTGAAGGGATTCTGACAGGGTCCGGAAACACCATATATTTT TRBJ1-3 - TRBD1 TRBV2
CASRMGTGGTYEQYF TGTGCCAGCAGGATGGGGACAGGGGGGACCTACGAGCAGTACTTC TRBJ2-7 once TRBD1 TRBV6-1
CASSPRIQREADTQYF TGTGCCAGCAGCCCCCGGATACAGCGGGAGGCAGATACGCAGTATTTT TRBJ2-3 - TRBD2 TRBV4-2
CASSLPGQGGYGYTF TGTGCCAGCAGCCTACCTGGGCAGGGCGGATATGGCTACACCTTC TRBJ1-2 - - TRBV28
CASSPEGTGELFF TGCGCCAGCAGCCCAGAGGGCACCGGGGAGCTGTTTTTT TRBJ2-2 - - TRBV5-1
CATHLSGRYTGELFF TGTGCCACTCACCTTAGCGGGAGGTACACCGGGGAGCTGTTTTTT TRBJ2-2 - TRBD2 TRBV6-6
CASSVGLVAGGRDEQFF TGTGCCAGCAGCGTAGGCCTAGTAGCGGGAGGAAGGGATGAGCAGTTCTTC TRBJ2-1 - TRBD2 TRBV9
CATLAANTSYEQYF TGTGCCACCCTAGCGGCAAACACCTCCTACGAGCAGTACTTC TRBJ2-7 - TRBD2 TRBV13
CATSDRENQPQHF TGTGCCACCTCAGACAGGGAGAATCAGCCCCAGCATTTT TRBJ1-5 - TRBD1 TRBV6-6
CATQRGLRDYGYTF TGTGCCACTCAGAGGGGGCTACGGGACTATGGCTACACCTTC TRBJ1-2 - TRBD1 TRBV6-1
CASSLATGVEKLFF TGTGCCAGCAGCTTGGCTACAGGGGTTGAAAAACTGTTTTTT TRBJ1-4 - TRBD1 TRBV7-8
CASSATGEGYGYTF TGTGCCAGCTCAGCTACAGGGGAAGGTTATGGCTACACCTTC TRBJ1-2 - TRBD1 TRBV18
CAWSPDRGNEKLFF TGTGCCTGGAGTCCGGACAGGGGTAATGAAAAACTGTTTTTT TRBJ1-4 - TRBD1 TRBV30
CASSTETGPHQPQHF TGTGCCAGTAGTACCGAGACAGGGCCCCATCAGCCCCAGCATTTT TRBJ1-5 few TRBD1 TRBV19
CASSTHTSGRPREQFF TGTGCCAGTAGTACCCATACTAGCGGGAGGCCCCGTGAGCAGTTCTTC TRBJ2-1 - TRBD2 TRBV19
CASSYSVGHGYTF TGTGCCAGCAGTTACTCGGTTGGGCATGGCTACACCTTC TRBJ1-2 - - TRBV6-5
CASIGLAEWGKYEQYF TGTGCCAGCATCGGACTAGCGGAGTGGGGAAAGTACGAGCAGTACTTC TRBJ2-7 - TRBD2 TRBV28
CASSLGHQETQYF TGTGCCAGCAGCTTAGGGCATCAAGAGACCCAGTACTTC TRBJ2-5 - - TRBV7-3
CASILWGTLAIRFSNQPQHF TGTGCCAGCATCCTTTGGGGGACTCTAGCGATAAGGTTCAGCAATCAGCCCCAGCATTTT TRBJ1-5 - - TRBV27
CASSSRGSGVNEQFF TGTGCCAGCAGCTCCCGGGGGAGCGGGGTCAATGAGCAGTTCTTC TRBJ2-1 - TRBD2 TRBV7-3
CASSLDLSGNYGYTF TGTGCCAGCAGCTTGGACCTCTCGGGTAACTATGGCTACACCTTC TRBJ1-2 - - TRBV5-6
CSVERLAGGYEQFF TGCAGCGTAGAACGACTAGCGGGAGGGTATGAGCAGTTCTTC TRBJ2-1 - TRBD2 TRBV29-1
CASSEPLGTDTQYF TGTGCCAGCAGTGAACCACTAGGCACAGATACGCAGTATTTT TRBJ2-3 - - TRBV6-1
CASSLATGGSYEQYF TGTGCCAGTAGTTTGGCGACAGGGGGCTCCTACGAGCAGTACTTC TRBJ2-7 - TRBD1 TRBV19
CASSTTSGRAGGQYF TGTGCCAGCAGCACCACTAGCGGGAGGGCCGGGGGGCAGTACTTC TRBJ2-7 - TRBD2 TRBV5-4
CASSFTGTGGADTQYF TGTGCCAGCAGTTTCACCGGGACAGGGGGGGCAGATACGCAGTATTTT TRBJ2-3 - TRBD1 TRBV27